Reported below is one TCR beta chain. Under the authors' procedure: Amplified reference gene primers provided the basis for estimating nucleated cell counts. Assay: immunoSEQ multiplex PCR; the TCRdb copy retains only in-frame clones and omits some. The V and J calls and the clone size are those of that table, but D and trimming were determined from the DNA. There are just over 300,000 clones in the sample; around 91% occur only once, and around 4.5% lies in the top ten. CDR1 MNHEY and CDR2 SMNVEV come from the germline V gene (reference sequence). Trimming took 5 bases from V and 6 from J; bases not matched to a gene: 11. This CDR3 has 16 residues. This sample stems from a study of blood T cell repertoires in COVID-19. Overall study: Sources were T cells, B-cell-depleted T cells, or PBMCs; the material itself was cDNA or gDNA.

The source of this sequence is a woman between 18 and 29 years old with acute COVID-19. The sample taken for sequencing was PBMCs or T cells enriched from blood (not recorded which). The chain uses TRBV27 and TRBJ2-7; 12 bases are shared with TRBD2. The CDR3 region is CASSAMTSGSQVEQYF. The CDR3, as DNA: TGTGCCAGCAGTGCCATGACTAGCGGGAGTCAGGTCGAGCAGTACTTC.